The 21 T cell receptor beta chains given below trace back to one sample, sequenced in a study of T-cell reconstitution after alpha-beta-depleted transplantation in children. Unique molecular identifiers were incorporated when the TCRbeta library was constructed. TCRdb re-called the PCR reads with MiXCR, one entry per CDR3 protein. The sample shows around 700,000 distinct CDR3 sequences, over 10% of them seen only once. The sample in question was PBMCs, obtained before TCRalphabeta/CD19-depleted stem cell transplant. These receptors were obtained from a girl aged 2-9 years with congenital amegakaryocytic thrombocytopenia, due to receive a stem cell transplant.

The chain recombines TRBV5-1 with TRBJ2-5, with 11 nucleotides matching TRBD2. The CDR3 is made up of 17 amino acids. The trim removed 0 bases at V and 2 bases at J, leaving 6 bases unmatched. Germline CDR1 and CDR2: SGHRS and YFSETQ. The CDR3 protein is CASSLGLAGSAQETQYF. The CDR3 DNA reads as TGCGCCAGCAGCTTGGGACTAGCGGGGTCCGCGCAAGAGACCCAGTACTTC.

The gene calls are TRBV7-9 and TRBJ2-3, with a weak D call TRBD1 (6 bases). The CDR3 is made up of 15 amino acids. Trimming took 4 bases from V and 4 from J, leaving 15 bases between them. The V gene's germline CDR1 is SEHNR and CDR2 FQNEAQ (reference sequence). The CDR3 bases are TGTGCCAGCAGCTGGTCAGGGGAACCCGCAGATACGCAGTATTTT. It specifies CASSWSGEPADTQYF.

This clonotype was seen more than once but under ten times. V and J are TRBV18 and TRBJ1-2, with a tentative D call TRBD1 (5 bases). CDR1 KGHSH and CDR2 LQKENI come from the germline V gene. This CDR3 spans 14 amino acids. Trimming took off 0 bases at V and 5 bases at J, with 10 bases between the two ends. The CDR3 coding sequence is TGTGCCAGCTCACCACCGACAGAAAATTATGGCTACACCTTC. It is translated as CASSPPTENYGYTF.

This clonotype was seen many times. The genes are TRBV4-1 and TRBJ2-3; D remains unclear. Trimming cost V 0 bases and J 5 bases, with 9 bases left between them. The CDR3 length is 14 residues. Germline assignment: CDR1 MGHRA and CDR2 YSYEKL. The CDR3 loop is CASSQDYLRDTQYF. CDR3 DNA: TGCGCCAGCAGCCAAGACTATCTGAGAGATACGCAGTATTTT.

Many counts were recorded for this clonotype. This chain links TRBV20-1 with TRBJ2-5; D is perhaps TRBD1 or TRBD2 (5 bases each). V was trimmed by 2 bases and J by 2 bases, leaving 9 bases between them. The CDR3 has 13 residues. Germline values: CDR1 DFQATT, CDR2 SNEGSKA (reference sequence). The CDR3 DNA reads TGCAGTGCTAGAATCTGGGGGCAAGAGACCCAGTACTTC. The encoded protein is CSARIWGQETQYF.

This clonotype was seen more than once but under ten times. The CDR3, as DNA: TGTGCCTGGTCTAAGACAGGGTACTACTACGAGCAGTACTTC. It specifies CAWSKTGYYYEQYF. The chain links TRBV30 to TRBJ2-7, with TRBD1 matching over 7 bases. The V gene end was trimmed by 5 bases and the J gene end by 3 bases; junction bases not matched to a gene: 10. The CDR3 runs to 14 residues. Per the germline V gene, CDR1 is GTSNPN and CDR2 is SVGIG (reference sequence).

This clonotype was observed at least ten times. The chain links TRBV20-1 to TRBJ1-2; D remains ambiguous. The V end lost 1 base, the J end lost 8 bases, and 8 bases lay between the germline ends. The CDR3 sequence is 11 residues long. Germline V lookup: CDR1 DFQATT, CDR2 SNEGSKA (reference sequence). CDR3 amino acids: CSARAPGGYTF. The CDR3, as DNA: TGCAGTGCTAGAGCGCCTGGGGGCTACACCTTC.

This clonotype was counted ten times or more. The chain joins TRBV29-1 to TRBJ2-3, with D perhaps matching TRBD1 (6 bases). The CDR3 is made up of 10 amino acids. Germline loops: CDR1 SQVTM, CDR2 ANQGSEA. The V and J ends lost 3 bases and 11 bases respectively, with 9 bases between them. Here the CDR3 reads CSVEDRQQYF. CDR3 in DNA: TGCAGCGTTGAGGACAGACAGCAGTATTTT.

This clonotype has at least ten counts. The rearrangement links TRBV5-1 to TRBJ2-7; 10 bases map to TRBD2. In germline, CDR1 is SGHRS, CDR2 YFSETQ. The J segment lost 6 bases and the V segment lost 1 base, leaving 10 bases of the junction unmatched. CDR3 length: 16 residues. The CDR3 reads CASSLSTSGPYFEQYF. CDR3 coding DNA: TGCGCCAGCAGCTTGTCGACTAGCGGGCCTTATTTCGAGCAGTACTTC.

This clonotype was counted only a few times. CDR3 in DNA: TGTGCCAGCAGCCGAGCGTCCGTTTCCGGGGAGCTGTTTTTT. The encoded protein is CASSRASVSGELFF. The chain has TRBV7-2 and TRBJ2-2; D is undetermined. V gave up 5 bases and J gave up 6 bases, with 13 bases separating them. CDR1 and CDR2 (germline): SGHTA, FQGNSA. The CDR3 is 14 residues long.

The rearrangement joins TRBV5-1 to TRBJ2-1, with TRBD2 as a possible D gene (6 bases). Between the trimmed V and J ends, which lost 0 bases and 0 bases, there was a span of 16 bases. Germline lookup yields CDR1 SGHRS and CDR2 YFSETQ. There are 18 residues in the CDR3. DNA for the CDR3: TGCGCCAGCAGCTTGGGATATAGCGGAGCGAGCTCCTACAATGAGCAGTTCTTC. It translates to CASSLGYSGASSYNEQFF.

This clonotype was seen a few times. The chain recombines TRBV12-3 or TRBV12-4 with TRBJ2-1, with 11 bases identical to TRBD2. CDR3 length: 15 residues. After removal of 6 bases from V and 3 bases from J, the junction contained 4 bases not matched to a gene. This CDR3 is CASSKGLADYNEQFF. DNA of the CDR3: TGTGCCAGCAGCAAGGGACTAGCGGACTACAATGAGCAGTTCTTC.

There are many counts of this clonotype. J is TRBJ2-7 and V is TRBV20-1; 15 nucleotides line up with TRBD2. Trimming removed 3 bases from V and 5 bases from J; junction bases left unmatched: 5. The CDR3 consists of 15 residues. Germline CDR1 and CDR2: DFQATT and SNEGSKA (reference sequence). DNA for the CDR3: TGCAGTGCTAGGGGACTAGCGGGAGGTTTGAACGAGCAGTACTTC. The encoded protein is CSARGLAGGLNEQYF.

This clonotype was picked up many times. The rearrangement uses TRBV5-1 and TRBJ2-1; TRBD2 matches at 14 bases. Losses at the gene ends were 4 bases for V and 6 bases for J; bases not matched to a gene: 6. Germline V CDR1 and CDR2: SGHRS, YFSETQ. This CDR3 comprises 16 residues. CDR3 sequence reads: CASSPGGTSGSNEQFF. The CDR3 region has the DNA TGCGCCAGCAGCCCGGGAGGGACTAGCGGGAGCAATGAGCAGTTCTTC.

A note on this clonotype: One end of the junction fails to match germline, which may point to a read error. CDR3 DNA: TGCTGTGCTAGTCCGCGGCGCGGAGGTCCCTCCTACAATGAGCAGTTCTTC. It codes for CCASPRRGGPSYNEQFF. V and J are TRBV20-1 and TRBJ2-1; D perhaps matches TRBD2 (5 bases). From germline, CDR1 is DFQATT and CDR2 SNEGSKA (reference sequence). The length of the CDR3 is 17 residues.

The table lists this clonotype with many counts. V and J are TRBV5-1 and TRBJ2-1; no clear D gene. The V gene's germline CDR1 is SGHRS and CDR2 YFSETQ. The CDR3 is made up of 16 amino acids. Trimming took off 6 bases at V and 0 bases at J, with 16 bases between the two ends. The CDR3 DNA follows: TGCGCCAGCACCCAGACTCCTTTGAGCTCCTACAATGAGCAGTTCTTC. Residues: CASTQTPLSSYNEQFF.

This clonotype was seen a handful of times. The chain links TRBV7-9 to TRBJ2-7; D may be TRBD2 (6 bases). The length of the CDR3 is 16 residues. Germline assignment: CDR1 SEHNR and CDR2 FQNEAQ (reference sequence). V was shortened by 0 bases and J by 0 bases, with 12 bases between the two germline ends. The CDR3 loop is CASSLAPGGTSYEQYF. As DNA, the CDR3 is TGTGCCAGCAGCTTAGCTCCCGGGGGAACCTCCTACGAGCAGTACTTC.

This clonotype was detected only a few times. This sequence joins TRBV10-3 and TRBJ1-3, with 9 bases that match TRBD1. V shed 7 bases, J shed 1 base, and the junction held 5 bases outside the gene matches. The CDR3 covers 15 residues. The germline V gene has CDR1 ENHRY and CDR2 SYGVKD. The CDR3 is CAIIPGQGSGNTIYF. CDR3 DNA sequence: TGTGCCATCATTCCGGGACAGGGTTCTGGAAACACCATATATTTT.

In its sample, this clonotype was seen many times. The gene calls are TRBV10-3 and TRBJ2-1; 7 bases agree with TRBD1. Looked up from germline, CDR1 is ENHRY and CDR2 is SYGVKD. This CDR3 is built from 15 residues. Losses at the gene ends were 3 bases for V and 0 bases for J; bases not matched to a gene: 2. The CDR3 nucleotides are TGTGCCATCAGTGAAGGGGGCTTCTCCTACAATGAGCAGTTCTTC. The encoded protein is CAISEGGFSYNEQFF.

This clonotype was detected ten times or more. V and J are TRBV5-1 and TRBJ2-5; D uncertain. V dropped 1 base and J dropped 4 bases, with 11 bases sitting between them. The CDR3 contains 14 residues. From germline, CDR1 is SGHRS and CDR2 YFSETQ. The CDR3, as DNA: TGCGCCAGCAGCTTGAATCGCGGTGGAGAGACCCAGTACTTC. Its protein is CASSLNRGGETQYF.

This clonotype was picked up many times. The chain employs TRBV5-1 and TRBJ1-2; 7 bases match TRBD1. The length of the CDR3 is 14 residues. Germline trimming cut 7 bases from V and 4 bases from J; bases unmatched to any gene: 10. Per the germline V gene, CDR1 is SGHRS and CDR2 is YFSETQ. CDR3 region: CASSFWDRFYGYTF. The CDR3 bases are TGCGCCAGCTCGTTTTGGGACAGATTCTATGGCTACACCTTC.